These 32 T cell receptor beta chains originate from one sample sequenced in a study of T-cell reconstitution after alpha-beta-depleted transplantation in children. Using unique molecular identifiers, the investigators prepared the TCRbeta library. A single record per CDR3 protein comes from TCRdb applying MiXCR to the PCR reads. The data contain 300,000 to 400,000 distinct CDR3 sequences, roughly 16% of them singletons. The source was PBMCs, mostly from graft donor cells, collected 360 days after TCRalphabeta/CD19-depleted stem cell transplant. The receptors come from a male patient aged 2 to 10 who had a stem cell transplant for acute lymphoblastic leukemia, so the T cells may come from the graft donor.

The J gene is TRBJ2-2, the V gene TRBV12-3 or TRBV12-4, with D perhaps given as TRBD1 or TRBD2 (5 bases each). The V end was cut by 3 bases, the J end by 3 bases, with 11 bases between. The CDR3 sequence is 15 residues long. The CDR3 spells CASSLVGGHTGELFF. Here the CDR3 DNA reads TGTGCCAGCAGTTTGGTTGGGGGTCACACCGGGGAGCTGTTTTTT.

This clonotype has just a few counts. This chain joins TRBV12-3 or TRBV12-4 and TRBJ2-7; perhaps TRBD2 as D (5 bases). The V and J ends lost 6 bases and 0 bases respectively, with 12 bases between them. The CDR3 consists of 14 residues. CDR3 residues: CASSPTRSSYEQYF. DNA for the CDR3: TGTGCCAGCAGCCCAACTAGGAGCTCCTACGAGCAGTACTTC.

This chain connects TRBV4-3 to TRBJ2-2, with D tentatively TRBD2 (6 bases). V lost 0 bases, J lost 1 base, and 9 bases lay in between. The CDR3 contains 16 residues. Per germline, CDR1 LGHNA and CDR2 YSLEER. CDR3: CASSQELARNTGELFF. The CDR3 nucleotides read TGCGCCAGCAGCCAAGAGCTAGCGAGGAACACCGGGGAGCTGTTTTTT.

There are a few counts of this clonotype. V and J are TRBV20-1 and TRBJ2-1; D remains ambiguous. The V gene's germline CDR1 is DFQATT and CDR2 SNEGSKA (reference sequence). The V gene lost 6 bases and the J gene lost 10 bases, with 16 bases spanning the gap. CDR3 length: 12 residues. CDR3 in amino acids: CSARSRHGEQFF. In DNA, the CDR3 is TGCAGTGCCAGAAGTAGGCACGGGGAGCAGTTCTTC.

This clonotype showed up just a few times. The rearrangement links TRBV24-1 to TRBJ1-3; D perhaps matches TRBD1 (5 bases). Germline CDR1 KGHDR, CDR2 SFDVKD. V was shortened by 4 bases and J by 2 bases, with 14 bases between the two germline ends. This CDR3 has 16 amino acids. This CDR3 is CATSDSERGAGNTIYF. CDR3 nucleotides: TGTGCCACCAGTGACTCCGAACGGGGGGCTGGAAACACCATATATTTT.

There are many counts of this clonotype. CDR3 in amino acids: CASSHSGTSSTGELFF. CDR3 nucleotides: TGCGCCAGCAGCCATTCCGGGACATCGAGCACCGGGGAGCTGTTTTTT. The chain combines TRBV4-3 with TRBJ2-2, with D perhaps TRBD1 (6 bases). The V and J ends lost 3 bases and 4 bases respectively, with 15 bases between them. The CDR3 covers 16 residues. CDR1 is LGHNA, CDR2 YSLEER, per germline.

The chain joins TRBV12-3 or TRBV12-4 to TRBJ2-5, with TRBD1 matching 9 bases. J lost 1 base, V lost 4 bases, and 4 bases had no gene match. The CDR3 is made up of 15 amino acids. The CDR3 reads CASSSGTGFQETQYF. CDR3 nucleotide sequence: TGTGCCAGCAGTTCGGGGACAGGGTTCCAAGAGACCCAGTACTTC.

This clonotype was counted a few times. The chain is built from TRBV7-3 and TRBJ2-3, with D possibly TRBD2 on 6 matching bases. This CDR3 spans 16 amino acids. The V gene's germline CDR1 is SGHTA and CDR2 FQGTGA. The V end was cut by 5 bases, the J end by 0 bases, with 15 bases between. The CDR3 sequence is CASSPGTYGSTDTQYF. As DNA, the CDR3 is TGTGCCAGCAGCCCCGGGACTTATGGTAGCACAGATACGCAGTATTTT.

In DNA form, the CDR3 reads TGTGCCAGCAGTTTTATAGCGGGTAGGATCTCCTACAATGAGCAGTTCTTC. This codes for CASSFIAGRISYNEQFF. The chain is built from TRBV12-3 or TRBV12-4 and TRBJ2-1, with 7 bases matching TRBD2. The CDR3 has 17 residues. With 3 bases clipped from V and 0 bases from J, the junction kept 8 bases outside the gene matches.

There are a few counts of this clonotype. This chain uses TRBV12-3 or TRBV12-4 with TRBJ2-7; D gene uncertain. The ends were cut back, 8 bases at V and 2 bases at J, with 16 bases in the middle. This CDR3 comprises 14 residues. For the CDR3, the DNA is TGTGCCAGCTCTAACGGTGGCTGGGCCTACGAGCAGTACTTC. It yields the protein CASSNGGWAYEQYF.

This chain links TRBV5-6 with TRBJ2-7, with 9 bases identical to TRBD1. CDR1 is SGHDT and CDR2 is YYEEEE in the germline V gene. The CDR3 loop spans 16 amino acids. V trimming: 0 bases; J trimming: 2 bases; junction bases outside the gene matches: 6. The CDR3 is CASSLGDRGRTYEQYF. CDR3 DNA sequence: TGTGCCAGCAGCTTGGGTGACAGGGGGAGAACCTACGAGCAGTACTTC.

This clonotype was seen many times. This chain links TRBV27 with TRBJ1-1; D ambiguous. Germline loops: CDR1 MNHEY, CDR2 SMNVEV (reference sequence). The CDR3 has 16 residues. The V gene lost 6 bases and the J gene lost 2 bases, with 19 bases spanning the gap. CDR3 DNA sequence: TGTGCCAGCAGCTCTCGGGTAGGGAGGAGAAACACTGAAGCTTTCTTT. It specifies CASSSRVGRRNTEAFF.

This clonotype was picked up a small number of times. CDR3 amino acids: CASRVGGTHNEQFF. Here the CDR3 DNA reads TGTGCCAGTAGAGTTGGCGGGACCCACAATGAGCAGTTCTTC. The gene calls are TRBV19 and TRBJ2-1; D might be TRBD2 (6 bases). There are 14 residues in the CDR3. Germline loops: CDR1 LNHDA, CDR2 SQIVND (reference sequence). The V end was cut by 6 bases, the J end by 5 bases, with 14 bases between.

This CDR3 is CASSKTGGPYEQYF. DNA for the CDR3: TGTGCCAGCAGTAAGACAGGGGGCCCATACGAGCAGTACTTC. V is TRBV9 and J is TRBJ2-7; 10 positions agree with TRBD1. The length of the CDR3 is 14 residues. Trimming removed 5 bases from V and 4 bases from J; junction bases left unmatched: 6. From germline, CDR1 is SGDLS and CDR2 YYNGEE.

The rearrangement joins TRBV4-1 to TRBJ1-2, with D possibly being TRBD1 (6 bases). Deletions cut 1 base from V and 7 bases from J, with 22 bases between. Germline V lookup: CDR1 MGHRA, CDR2 YSYEKL. The CDR3 spans 17 residues. The DNA for the CDR3 is TGCGCCAGCAGCCAAGCTCCCCCGGACAGCGTAAATGGTGGCTACACCTTC. Protein: CASSQAPPDSVNGGYTF.

The sample holds a few counts of this clonotype. The rearrangement joins TRBV28 to TRBJ1-6, with D possibly matching TRBD1 (6 bases). The length of the CDR3 is 12 residues. V lost 5 bases to trimming and J lost 11 bases, with 10 bases between them. Looked up from germline, CDR1 is MDHEN and CDR2 is SYDVKM. This chain's CDR3 is CASSTQGTPLHF. The CDR3, as DNA: TGTGCCAGCAGTACCCAGGGGACACCCCTCCACTTT.

This clonotype was counted only a few times. V is TRBV5-1 and J is TRBJ2-6; D may be TRBD2 (5 bases). This CDR3 has 15 residues. Deletions cut 5 bases from V and 2 bases from J, with 11 bases between. CDR1 SGHRS and CDR2 YFSETQ come from the germline V gene. The CDR3 region is CASSRGLPGANVLTF. The CDR3 nucleotides are TGCGCCAGCAGTCGGGGTTTGCCTGGGGCCAACGTCCTGACTTTC.

This clonotype was observed a few times. Written as DNA, the CDR3 is TGCGCCAGCAGCCAAGAAGTAGTGAACACTGAAGCTTTCTTT. This codes for CASSQEVVNTEAFF. The V gene is TRBV4-3, the J gene TRBJ1-1; D gene unclear. V gave up 0 bases and J gave up 0 bases, with 5 bases separating them. Per germline, CDR1 LGHNA and CDR2 YSLEER. CDR3 length equals 14 residues.

This clonotype has more than one count but fewer than ten. The rearrangement links TRBV7-9 to TRBJ1-3, with D possibly TRBD1 on 6 matching bases. The CDR3 extends over 14 amino acids. V shed 6 bases and J shed 2 bases, with 11 bases lying between them. Looked up from germline, CDR1 is SEHNR and CDR2 is FQNEAQ (reference sequence). The CDR3 nucleotides are TGTGCCAGCAGTCCTGACAGGACTGGAAACACCATATATTTT. It yields the protein CASSPDRTGNTIYF.

V and J are TRBV11-2 and TRBJ1-1; no reliable D call. The ends were cut back, 2 bases at V and 4 bases at J, with 17 bases in the middle. The CDR3 contains 16 residues. The germline V gene encodes CDR1 SGHAT and CDR2 FQNNGV. CDR3 sequence (DNA): TGTGCCAGCAGCTTATATTATCTGGGGTCGGGCACTGAAGCTTTCTTT. Translation: CASSLYYLGSGTEAFF.

This clonotype has a handful of counts. In DNA form, the CDR3 reads TGTGCCAGCAGGGATTACGAATGGGTGGAGGGAAGCACCGGGGAGCTGTTTTTT. Amino acids: CASRDYEWVEGSTGELFF. The chain is built from TRBV6-2 or TRBV6-3 and TRBJ2-2; D is perhaps TRBD2 (6 bases). V was trimmed by 6 bases and J by 4 bases, leaving 24 bases between them. CDR1 is MNHEY, CDR2 SVGEGT, per germline. The length of the CDR3 is 18 residues.

V gene TRBV7-2 combines with J gene TRBJ2-7; no firm D call. The germline CDR1 and CDR2 sequences are SGHTA and FQGNSA. The CDR3 consists of 15 residues. Trimming pared 2 bases from V and 1 base from J, leaving 12 bases between. The CDR3, as DNA: TGTGCCAGCAGCTTATTGTTTGGGTGGTCCTACGAGCAGTACTTC. It encodes CASSLLFGWSYEQYF.

The rearrangement joins TRBV28 to TRBJ2-7; D is unresolved. Trimming took off 6 bases at V and 4 bases at J, with 16 bases between the two ends. The CDR3 contains 14 residues. Germline V lookup: CDR1 MDHEN, CDR2 SYDVKM. The CDR3, as DNA: TGTGCCAGCAGCTACCCATGGATGATTTACGAGCAGTACTTC. It yields the protein CASSYPWMIYEQYF.

This clonotype showed up many times. The chain uses TRBV6-2 or TRBV6-3 and TRBJ2-2, with D hard to call. Germline loops: CDR1 MNHEY, CDR2 SVGEGT. The CDR3 spans 15 residues. V lost 6 bases, J lost 0 bases, and 11 bases lay in between. CDR3 in DNA: TGTGCCAGCAGAACAAGATGGGCGAACACCGGGGAGCTGTTTTTT. It translates to CASRTRWANTGELFF.

This clonotype has a handful of counts. The chain employs TRBV4-3 and TRBJ2-3; the match to TRBD2 covers 8 bases. V trimming: 1 base; J trimming: 11 bases; junction bases outside the gene matches: 14. CDR1 is LGHNA, CDR2 YSLEER, per germline. This CDR3 comprises 16 residues. The CDR3 reads CASSQGPGAGANLQYF. The CDR3 DNA follows: TGCGCCAGCAGCCAAGGCCCCGGAGCGGGAGCGAATTTGCAGTATTTT.

CDR3 nucleotides: TGTGCCAGCAGCTGGAGGGGGGGGAGCGAGCAGTACTTC. This codes for CASSWRGGSEQYF. The chain carries TRBV5-5 and TRBJ2-7, with D possibly TRBD2 on 7 matching bases. The CDR3 spans 13 residues. Trimming pared 3 bases from V and 6 bases from J, leaving 13 bases between. From germline, CDR1 is SGHKS and CDR2 YYEKEE (reference sequence).

This clonotype was observed a few times. This chain joins TRBV5-5 and TRBJ2-2, with D perhaps matching TRBD2 (7 bases). CDR1 is SGHKS, CDR2 YYEKEE, per germline (reference sequence). CDR3 length equals 17 residues. V lost 0 bases, J lost 4 bases, and 16 bases lay in between. The CDR3 sequence: CASSLVRGAPSTGELFF. The CDR3 DNA is TGTGCCAGCAGCTTGGTACGGGGGGCCCCCAGCACCGGGGAGCTGTTTTTT.

This rearrangement joins TRBV20-1 to TRBJ2-1, with 7 bases matching TRBD1. Germline CDR1 is DFQATT and CDR2 is SNEGSKA (reference sequence). The CDR3 covers 15 residues. The junction had 7 bases not matched to a gene; V was cut back by 2 bases and J by 3 bases. For the CDR3, the DNA is TGCAGTGCTAGAACGACAGGGTACTTCTACAATGAGCAGTTCTTC. Translation: CSARTTGYFYNEQFF.

In its sample, this clonotype was seen many times. V gene TRBV5-1 combines with J gene TRBJ2-1; TRBD2 agrees at 7 bases. Germline V gene sequence: CDR1 SGHRS, CDR2 YFSETQ. The V segment lost 4 bases and the J segment 14 bases; nucleotides outside the gene matches: 18. CDR3 size: 15 residues. CDR3 amino acids: CASSLLGAGARLEFF. CDR3 sequence (DNA): TGCGCCAGCAGCCTCCTAGGGGCGGGAGCCCGGTTGGAGTTCTTC.

This clonotype has ten or more counts. The chain combines TRBV6-6 with TRBJ2-5; D gene uncertain. The CDR3 sequence is 12 residues long. Germline V gives CDR1 MNHNY, CDR2 SVGAGI (reference sequence). V was shortened by 2 bases and J by 2 bases, with 3 bases between the two germline ends. The CDR3 DNA follows: TGTGCCAGCAGTTACATACAAGAGACCCAGTACTTC. Its translation is CASSYIQETQYF.

V and J are TRBV7-8 and TRBJ2-1; TRBD2 matches at 9 bases. Germline assignment: CDR1 SGHVS and CDR2 FQNEAQ. The CDR3 loop spans 19 amino acids. The trim removed 2 bases at V and 5 bases at J, leaving 16 bases unmatched. This CDR3 reads CASSLIPVAGASLDNEQFF. The DNA of the CDR3 is TGTGCCAGCAGCTTAATCCCTGTAGCGGGAGCGTCTCTCGACAATGAGCAGTTCTTC. The full variable domain, rest sourced from reference TRBV7-8 and TRBJ2-1, is GAGVSQSPRYKVAKRGQDVALRCDPISGHVSLFWYQQALGQGPEFLTYFQNEAQLDKSGLPSDRFFAERPEGSVSTLKIQRTQQEDSAVYLCASSLIPVAGASLDNEQFFGPGTRLTVL.

This clonotype occurred a few times. The rearrangement uses TRBV29-1 and TRBJ2-3; 7 nucleotides match TRBD1. This CDR3 has 13 amino acids. The J segment lost 4 bases and the V segment lost 3 bases, leaving 4 bases of the junction unmatched. Germline CDR1 is SQVTM and CDR2 is ANQGSEA. Written as DNA, the CDR3 is TGCAGCGTTGACACGGGACAGTCAGATACGCAGTATTTT. Residues: CSVDTGQSDTQYF.